This T cell receptor beta chain stems from a study of blood T cell repertoires in COVID-19. Study details: From the United States, Italy and Spain came samples of acute and convalescent COVID-19. Sources were T cells, B-cell-depleted T cells, or PBMCs; the material itself was cDNA or gDNA.

Deletions cut 0 bases from V and 4 bases from J, with 14 bases between. Germline V gives CDR1 SGDLS, CDR2 YYNGEE. The CDR3 runs to 16 residues. In the authors' methods: Reference gene primer amplification yielded estimated nucleated cell counts. Using immunoSEQ multiplex PCR, the repertoire was profiled, and TCRdb retains in-frame clones only, with some absent. D and trimming come from the DNA, and the V and J calls and clone size come from that table. Of around 320,000 clones listed, approximately 86% are singletons. This chain links TRBV9 with TRBJ2-1; TRBD2 might be the D (5 bases). Sequencing was done on a sample of peripheral blood. The TCR was taken from a man between 18 and 35 years old with active or convalescent COVID-19. The CDR3 DNA is TGTGCCAGCAGCGTAGATGGCGGCCCGGGATACAATGAGCAGTTCTTC. Protein sequence: CASSVDGGPGYNEQFF.